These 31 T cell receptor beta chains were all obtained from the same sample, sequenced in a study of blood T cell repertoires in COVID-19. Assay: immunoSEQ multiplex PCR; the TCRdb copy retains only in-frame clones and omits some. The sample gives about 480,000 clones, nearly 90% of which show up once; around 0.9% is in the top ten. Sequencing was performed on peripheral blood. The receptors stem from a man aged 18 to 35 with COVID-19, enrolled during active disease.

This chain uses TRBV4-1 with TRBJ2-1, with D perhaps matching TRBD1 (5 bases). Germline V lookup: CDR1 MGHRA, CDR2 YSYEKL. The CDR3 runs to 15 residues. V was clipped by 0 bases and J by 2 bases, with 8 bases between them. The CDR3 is CASSQDRAPYNEQFF. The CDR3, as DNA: TGCGCCAGCAGCCAAGACAGGGCTCCCTACAATGAGCAGTTCTTC.

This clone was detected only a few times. For the CDR3, the DNA is TGTGCCAGCAGCCAAGATTTGGCACTAGCGGGGTACACCGGGGAGCTGTTTTTT. Translation: CASSQDLALAGYTGELFF. This chain connects TRBV4-2 to TRBJ2-2, with 10 positions matching TRBD2. V dropped 0 bases and J dropped 3; count of bases not matched to a gene: 7. The CDR3 extends over 18 amino acids. Germline CDR1 is LGHNA and CDR2 is YNFKEQ.

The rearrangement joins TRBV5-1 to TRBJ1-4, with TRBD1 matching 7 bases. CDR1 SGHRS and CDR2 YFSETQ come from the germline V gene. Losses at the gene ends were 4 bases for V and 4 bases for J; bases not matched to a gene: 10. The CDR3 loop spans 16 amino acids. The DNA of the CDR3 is TGCGCCAGCAGCCCATCGGGAGGGGGCAATAATGAAAAACTGTTTTTT. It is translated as CASSPSGGGNNEKLFF.

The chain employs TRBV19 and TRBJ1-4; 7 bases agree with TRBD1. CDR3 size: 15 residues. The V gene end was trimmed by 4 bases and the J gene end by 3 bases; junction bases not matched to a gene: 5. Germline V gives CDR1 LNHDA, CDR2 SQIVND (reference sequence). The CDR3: CASSTGQTSNEKLFF. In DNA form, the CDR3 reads TGTGCCAGTAGTACGGGACAGACCTCTAATGAAAAACTGTTTTTT.

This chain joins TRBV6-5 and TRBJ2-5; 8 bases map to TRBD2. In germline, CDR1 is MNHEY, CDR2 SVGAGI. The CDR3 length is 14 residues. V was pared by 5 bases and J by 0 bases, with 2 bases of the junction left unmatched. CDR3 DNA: TGTGCCAGCAGTCGGGGGGGGAACCAAGAGACCCAGTACTTC. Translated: CASSRGGNQETQYF.

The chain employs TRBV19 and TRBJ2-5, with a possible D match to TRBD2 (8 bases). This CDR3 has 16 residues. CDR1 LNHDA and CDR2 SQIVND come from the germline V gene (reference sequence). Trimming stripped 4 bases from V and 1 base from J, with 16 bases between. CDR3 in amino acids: CASSRTGGTSQETQYF. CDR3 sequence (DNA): TGTGCCAGTAGTAGGACAGGCGGGACTAGCCAAGAGACCCAGTACTTC.

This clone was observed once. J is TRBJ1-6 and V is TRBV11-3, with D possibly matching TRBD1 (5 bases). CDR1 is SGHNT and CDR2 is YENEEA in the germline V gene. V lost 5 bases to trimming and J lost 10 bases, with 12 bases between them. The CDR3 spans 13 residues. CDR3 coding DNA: TGTGCCAGCAGCAAAAGCGGGACCTCACCCCTCCACTTT. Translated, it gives CASSKSGTSPLHF.

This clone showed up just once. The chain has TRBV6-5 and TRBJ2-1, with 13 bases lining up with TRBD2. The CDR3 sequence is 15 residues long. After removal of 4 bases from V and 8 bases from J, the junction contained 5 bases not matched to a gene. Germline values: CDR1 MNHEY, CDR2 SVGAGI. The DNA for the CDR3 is TGTGCCAGCAGTTCGCGACTAGCGGGGGGCTATGAGCAGTTCTTC. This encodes CASSSRLAGGYEQFF.

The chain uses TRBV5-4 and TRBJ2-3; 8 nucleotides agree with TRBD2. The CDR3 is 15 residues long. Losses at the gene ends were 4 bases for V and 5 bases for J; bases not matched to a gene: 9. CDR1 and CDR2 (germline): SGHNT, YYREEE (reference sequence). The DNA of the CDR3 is TGTGCCAGCAGCGGGGGGACTAGGGTACGAGATACGCAGTATTTT. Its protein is CASSGGTRVRDTQYF.

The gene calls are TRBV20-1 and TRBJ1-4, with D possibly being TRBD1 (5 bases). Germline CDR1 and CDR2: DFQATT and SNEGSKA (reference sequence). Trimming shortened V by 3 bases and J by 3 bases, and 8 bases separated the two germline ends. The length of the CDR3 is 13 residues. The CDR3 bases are TGCAGTGCTAGTGGGGCAGCTAATGAAAAACTGTTTTTT. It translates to CSASGAANEKLFF.

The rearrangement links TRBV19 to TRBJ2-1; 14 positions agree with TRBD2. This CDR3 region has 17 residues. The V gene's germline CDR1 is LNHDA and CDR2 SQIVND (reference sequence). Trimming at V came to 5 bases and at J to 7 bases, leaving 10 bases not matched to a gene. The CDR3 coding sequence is TGTGCCAGTAGTCCAGGACTAGCGGGAGGACTTAGAAATGAGCAGTTCTTC. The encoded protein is CASSPGLAGGLRNEQFF.

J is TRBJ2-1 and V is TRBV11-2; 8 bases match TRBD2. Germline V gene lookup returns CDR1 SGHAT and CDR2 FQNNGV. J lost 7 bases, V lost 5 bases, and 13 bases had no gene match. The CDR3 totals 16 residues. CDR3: CASSTHSTSGNNEQFF. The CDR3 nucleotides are TGTGCCAGCAGCACACACAGTACTAGCGGTAATAATGAGCAGTTCTTC.

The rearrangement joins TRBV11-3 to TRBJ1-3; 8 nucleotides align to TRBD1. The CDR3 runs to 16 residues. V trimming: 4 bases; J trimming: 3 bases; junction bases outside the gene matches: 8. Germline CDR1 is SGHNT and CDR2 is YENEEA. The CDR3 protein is CASSWDGRGLGNTIYF. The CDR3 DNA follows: TGTGCCAGCAGCTGGGACGGCAGGGGGCTTGGAAACACCATATATTTT.

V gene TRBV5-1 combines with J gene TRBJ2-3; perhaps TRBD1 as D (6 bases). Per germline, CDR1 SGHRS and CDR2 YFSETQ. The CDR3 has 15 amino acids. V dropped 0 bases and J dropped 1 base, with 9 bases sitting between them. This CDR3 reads CASSLVDSGTDTQYF. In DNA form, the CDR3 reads TGCGCCAGCAGCTTGGTGGACAGTGGCACAGATACGCAGTATTTT.

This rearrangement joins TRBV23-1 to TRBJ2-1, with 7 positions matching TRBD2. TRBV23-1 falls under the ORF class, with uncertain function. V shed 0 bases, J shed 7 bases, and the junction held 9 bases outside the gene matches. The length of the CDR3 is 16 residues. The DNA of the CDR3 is TGCGCCAGCAGTCAATCCCCCCGGGAGGTTGAAAATGAGCAGTTCTTC. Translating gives CASSQSPREVENEQFF.

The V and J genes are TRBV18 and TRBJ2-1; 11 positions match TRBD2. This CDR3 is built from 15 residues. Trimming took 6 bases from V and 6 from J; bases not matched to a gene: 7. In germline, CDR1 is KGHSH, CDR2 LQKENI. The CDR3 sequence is CASSELAGATNEQFF. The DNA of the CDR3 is TGTGCCAGCTCGGAACTAGCGGGAGCGACCAATGAGCAGTTCTTC.

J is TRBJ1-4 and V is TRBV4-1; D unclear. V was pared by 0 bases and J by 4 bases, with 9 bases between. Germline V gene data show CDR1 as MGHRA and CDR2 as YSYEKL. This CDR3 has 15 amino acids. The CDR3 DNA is TGCGCCAGCAGCCAAGATTTGGCAGTTAATGAAAAACTGTTTTTT. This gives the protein CASSQDLAVNEKLFF.

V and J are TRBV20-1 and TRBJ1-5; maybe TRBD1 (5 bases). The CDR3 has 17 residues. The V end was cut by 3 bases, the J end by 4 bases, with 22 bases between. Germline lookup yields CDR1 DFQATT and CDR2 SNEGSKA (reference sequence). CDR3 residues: CSASSGGAVGGNQPQHF. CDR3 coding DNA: TGCAGTGCTAGTAGCGGCGGGGCCGTCGGGGGGAATCAGCCCCAGCATTTT.

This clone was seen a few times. As DNA, the CDR3 is TGTGCCAGCTCACTACAGGGGGAAGGCAATCAGCCCCAGCATTTT. Protein product: CASSLQGEGNQPQHF. The chain recombines TRBV18 with TRBJ1-5; the match to TRBD1 covers 8 bases. V lost 4 bases, J lost 2 bases, and 4 bases stayed unmatched. This CDR3 region has 15 residues. Germline CDR1 is KGHSH and CDR2 is LQKENI.

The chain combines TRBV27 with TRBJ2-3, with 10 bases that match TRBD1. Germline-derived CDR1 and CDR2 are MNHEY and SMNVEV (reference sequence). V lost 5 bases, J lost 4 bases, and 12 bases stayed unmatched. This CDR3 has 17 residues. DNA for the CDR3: TGTGCCAGCAGTCCGAGGGACAGGGGATGGGTAGCAGATACGCAGTATTTT. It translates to CASSPRDRGWVADTQYF.

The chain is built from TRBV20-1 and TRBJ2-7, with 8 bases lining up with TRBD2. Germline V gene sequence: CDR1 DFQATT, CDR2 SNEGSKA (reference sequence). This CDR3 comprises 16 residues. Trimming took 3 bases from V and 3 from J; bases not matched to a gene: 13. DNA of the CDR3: TGCAGTGCTAGTATTGGCGGGAGGACGCATAACTACGAGCAGTACTTC. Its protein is CSASIGGRTHNYEQYF.

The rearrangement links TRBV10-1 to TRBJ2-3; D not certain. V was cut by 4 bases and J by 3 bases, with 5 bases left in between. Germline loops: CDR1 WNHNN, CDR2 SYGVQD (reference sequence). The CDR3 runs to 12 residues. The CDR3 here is CASSASTDTQYF. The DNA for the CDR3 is TGCGCCAGCAGTGCTTCGACAGATACGCAGTATTTT.

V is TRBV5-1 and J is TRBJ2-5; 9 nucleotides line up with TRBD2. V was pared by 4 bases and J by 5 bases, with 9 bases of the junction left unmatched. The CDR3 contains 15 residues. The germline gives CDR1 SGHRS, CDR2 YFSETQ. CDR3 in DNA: TGCGCCAGCAGCCCGACTAGCGGACTGGTTGAGACCCAGTACTTC. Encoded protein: CASSPTSGLVETQYF.

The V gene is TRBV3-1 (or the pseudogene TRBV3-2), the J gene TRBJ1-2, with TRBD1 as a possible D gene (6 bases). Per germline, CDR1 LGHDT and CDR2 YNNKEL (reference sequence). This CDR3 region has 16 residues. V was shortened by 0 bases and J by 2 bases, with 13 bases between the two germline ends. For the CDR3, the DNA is TGTGCCAGCAGCCAAGAAGAAGGGGGGGTAAACTATGGCTACACCTTC. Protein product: CASSQEEGGVNYGYTF.

The DNA for the CDR3 is TGTGCCAGCAGCTTGGGCGGCAAAAACATTCAGTACTTC. It yields the protein CASSLGGKNIQYF. The rearrangement joins TRBV5-4 to TRBJ2-4; D remains unclear. Per the germline V gene, CDR1 is SGHNT and CDR2 is YYREEE (reference sequence). The CDR3 loop spans 13 amino acids. The V end lost 0 bases, the J end lost 3 bases, and 4 bases lay between the germline ends.

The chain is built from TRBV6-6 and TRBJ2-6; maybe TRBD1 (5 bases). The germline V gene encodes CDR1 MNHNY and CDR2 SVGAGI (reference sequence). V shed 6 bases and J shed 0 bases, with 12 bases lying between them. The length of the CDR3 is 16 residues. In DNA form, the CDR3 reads TGTGCCAGCAGAACTACAGGCCTCTCTGGGGCCAACGTCCTGACTTTC. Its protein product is CASRTTGLSGANVLTF.

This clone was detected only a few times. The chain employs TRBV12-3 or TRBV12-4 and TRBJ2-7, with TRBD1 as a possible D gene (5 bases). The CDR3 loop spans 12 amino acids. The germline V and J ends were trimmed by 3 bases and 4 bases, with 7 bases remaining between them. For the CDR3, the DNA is TGTGCCAGCAGTTTCCAGGGTTACGAGCAGTACTTC. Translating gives CASSFQGYEQYF.

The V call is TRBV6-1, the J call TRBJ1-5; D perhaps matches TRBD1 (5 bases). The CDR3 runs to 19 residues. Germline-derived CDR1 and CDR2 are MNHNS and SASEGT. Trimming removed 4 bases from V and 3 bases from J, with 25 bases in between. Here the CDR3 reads CASSGGGRGEPPVNQPQHF. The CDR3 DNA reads TGTGCCAGCAGTGGGGGGGGGAGGGGCGAACCTCCGGTCAATCAGCCCCAGCATTTT.

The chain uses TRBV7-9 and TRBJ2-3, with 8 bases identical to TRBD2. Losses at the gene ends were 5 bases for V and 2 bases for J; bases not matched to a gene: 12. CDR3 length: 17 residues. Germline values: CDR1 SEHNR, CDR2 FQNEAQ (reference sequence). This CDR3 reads CASSKPKREFLTDTQYF. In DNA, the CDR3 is TGTGCCAGCAGCAAACCCAAGCGGGAGTTTCTCACAGATACGCAGTATTTT.

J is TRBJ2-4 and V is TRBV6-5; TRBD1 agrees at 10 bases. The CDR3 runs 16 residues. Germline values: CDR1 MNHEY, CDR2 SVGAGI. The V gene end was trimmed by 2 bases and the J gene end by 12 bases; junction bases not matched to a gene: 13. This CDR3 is CASSYGSGQGHPHQYF. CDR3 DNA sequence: TGTGCCAGCAGTTACGGCTCGGGACAGGGGCATCCCCATCAGTACTTC.

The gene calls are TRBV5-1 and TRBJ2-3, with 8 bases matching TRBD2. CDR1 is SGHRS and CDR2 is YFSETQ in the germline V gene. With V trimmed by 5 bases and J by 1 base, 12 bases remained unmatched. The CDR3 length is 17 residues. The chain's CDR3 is CASSRYRGGRGTDTQYF. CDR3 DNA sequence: TGCGCCAGCAGTAGGTATCGGGGGGGCCGGGGCACAGATACGCAGTATTTT.